A single sample is the source of the 10 T cell receptor beta chains below, sequenced in a study of STAT5B mutations in CD4+ large granular lymphocyte leukemia. The protocol was immunoSEQ multiplex PCR, while the TCRdb copy is restricted to in-frame clones and leaves out a portion. The sample contains under 35,000 clones, around 74% of which appear only once. Material: CD4+ T cells from blood buffy coats. The source is a human donor in good health.

J is TRBJ1-4 and V is TRBV11-2; D is uncertain. Between the trimmed V and J ends, which lost 1 base and 7 bases, there was a span of 7 bases. The CDR3 is 13 residues long. CDR1 SGHAT and CDR2 FQNNGV come from the germline V gene. In nucleotides, the CDR3 is TGTGCCAGCAGCTTAGGTCCGGCTGAAAAACTGTTTTTT. This sequence encodes CASSLGPAEKLFF.

This sequence joins TRBV5-6 and TRBJ2-3; D is unclear. Trimming removed 3 bases from V and 8 bases from J, with 19 bases in between. The CDR3 runs to 15 residues. Germline V gene data show CDR1 as SGHDT and CDR2 as YYEEEE. The CDR3 nucleotides read TGTGCCAGCAGCTCCGGAGCCGGGCCTCCAGGTACGCAGTATTTT. Protein: CASSSGAGPPGTQYF.

This clone was seen just once. CDR3 protein: CASSLAGYEQFF. DNA for the CDR3: TGTGCCAGCAGTTTAGCGGGCTATGAGCAGTTCTTC. The chain is built from TRBV28 and TRBJ2-1; a possible D gene is TRBD2 (5 bases). The germline V gene has CDR1 MDHEN and CDR2 SYDVKM. V lost 2 bases and J 8 bases, leaving 7 bases between the germline ends. This CDR3 is built from 12 residues.

The chain is built from TRBV5-1 and TRBJ2-2; D remains ambiguous. The CDR3 sequence is 15 residues long. CDR1 and CDR2 (germline): SGHRS, YFSETQ. V lost 0 bases and J lost 2, with 8 bases in between. CDR3 nucleotides: TGCGCCAGCAGCTTGGAATCGCCCAACACCGGGGAGCTGTTTTTT. Amino acid sequence: CASSLESPNTGELFF.

This clone turned up a few times. V and J are TRBV5-1 and TRBJ2-3; D unclear. This CDR3 is built from 15 residues. V was shortened by 2 bases and J by 1 base, with 11 bases between the two germline ends. Germline loops: CDR1 SGHRS, CDR2 YFSETQ. CDR3: CASSLSGFGTDTQYF. The CDR3 DNA is TGCGCCAGCAGCTTAAGTGGGTTTGGCACAGATACGCAGTATTTT.

The chain recombines TRBV2 with TRBJ1-1; possibly TRBD1 for D (5 bases). Per germline, CDR1 SNHLY and CDR2 FYNNEI. There are 11 residues in the CDR3. Trimming shortened V by 6 bases and J by 12 bases, and 14 bases separated the two germline ends. The CDR3 loop reads CASRKGMKTFF. In nucleotides, the CDR3 is TGTGCCAGCAGGAAGGGGATGAAGACTTTCTTT.

This chain uses TRBV7-9 with TRBJ2-7; 8 bases agree with TRBD2. The V segment lost 5 bases and the J segment 2 bases; nucleotides outside the gene matches: 5. The CDR3 is 14 amino acids. Germline lookup yields CDR1 SEHNR and CDR2 FQNEAQ (reference sequence). CDR3 sequence (DNA): TGTGCCAGCAGCACCGGAGCGGGGGCCTACGAGCAGTACTTC. This codes for CASSTGAGAYEQYF.

This clone was found once. The chain links TRBV13 to TRBJ2-1; 8 bases are shared with TRBD2. The CDR3 spans 15 residues. Germline V gives CDR1 PRHDT, CDR2 FYEKMQ (reference sequence). J was trimmed by 4 bases and V by 2 bases; bases with no gene match: 4. CDR3 in DNA: TGTGCCAGCAGCTTAATACTAGCGGAATACAATGAGCAGTTCTTC. This translates into CASSLILAEYNEQFF. The variable domain in full, completed from reference TRBV13 and TRBJ2-1, reads AAGVIQSPRHLIKEKRETATLKCYPIPRHDTVYWYQQGPGQDPQFLISFYEKMQSDKGSIPDRFSAQQFSDYHSELNMSSLELGDSALYFCASSLILAEYNEQFFGPGTRLTVL.

The sample holds a few counts of this clone. This chain links TRBV6-4 with TRBJ2-1; D tentatively fits TRBD1 or TRBD2 (5 bases each). The CDR3 length is 15 residues. The germline gives CDR1 MRHNA, CDR2 SNTAGT. With 0 bases removed from V and 4 bases from J, the gap between germline ends came to 10 bases. The CDR3 coding sequence is TGTGCCAGCAGTGACTCAATAGGGACGTACAATGAGCAGTTCTTC. Translated, it gives CASSDSIGTYNEQFF.

The rearrangement links TRBV28 to TRBJ2-1; 10 positions match TRBD1. From germline, CDR1 is MDHEN and CDR2 SYDVKM. The CDR3 is 14 amino acids. Trimming took 7 bases from V and 6 from J; bases not matched to a gene: 6. CDR3 nucleotide sequence: TGTGCCAGCATCCGGGACAGGGGTGGCAATGAGCAGTTCTTC. Translating it yields CASIRDRGGNEQFF.